This is a list of T cell receptor beta chains from one sample in a study of shared clonotypes between healthy human individuals. Data came from immunoSEQ multiplex PCR; TCRdb stores just in-frame clones and leaves some out. The repertoire has millions of clones, around 90% of them found once; the top ten carry about 0.13%. The sequenced sample consisted of naive CD4+ T cells sorted from blood. The receptor source for this set is a man aged 18 to 29 in good health. Both conserved end residues are part of each CDR3. A D gene is named only where the DNA matches it firmly.

>TRBD2|TRBV7-2|TRBJ2-7|14
CASSFGLVGREQYF
>-|TRBV5-1|TRBJ2-7|11
CASMGVNEQYF
>-|TRBV7-2|TRBJ1-5|13
CASSSRGAGPQHF
>-|TRBV30|TRBJ2-5|11
CAWSIQETQYF
>-|TRBV5-1|TRBJ2-3|12
CASSSDLDTQYF
>-|TRBV30|TRBJ1-5|13
CAWKGQSNQPQHF
>TRBD1|TRBV30|TRBJ1-2|16
CAWSGNRDRASYGYTF
>-|TRBV7-2|TRBJ1-1|13
CASSIRDNTEAFF
>-|TRBV18|TRBJ2-5|13
CASSPEIGETQYF
>-|TRBV6-5|TRBJ2-2|12
CASSRGGGELFF
>-|TRBV4-1|TRBJ2-3|17
CASSQDHLQARTDTQYF
>-|TRBV6-1|TRBJ1-5|16
CASSEAKGGIYQPQHF
>-|TRBV6-5|TRBJ2-7|13
CASRLTGIYEQYF
>TRBD2|TRBV7-3|TRBJ2-2|20
CASSLIGSGGAIWNTGELFF
>TRBD1|TRBV11-3|TRBJ2-1|15
CASSSRQGAGDEQFF
>-|TRBV21-1|TRBJ1-4|14
CASTPCREDEKLFF
>-|TRBV4-1|TRBJ2-7|13
CASSQGDKRQVYF
>-|TRBV10-3|TRBJ2-6|13
CATALSGANVLTF
>-|TRBV5-1|TRBJ1-1|13
CASSLGGLTEAFF
>-|TRBV6-5|TRBJ1-2|14
CASSPPPGSYGYTF
>-|TRBV5-1|TRBJ2-2|14
CASSRDNTGGELFF
>-|TRBV9|TRBJ1-3|13
CASSVGGGNTIYF
>TRBD2|TRBV5-4|TRBJ2-7|15
CASSPPSGGAYEQYF
>-|TRBV5-5|TRBJ1-5|16
CASSFDWPQSNQPQHF
>TRBD1|TRBV7-9|TRBJ2-2|15
CASSPPGQGFGELFF
>-|TRBV18|TRBJ1-5|14
CASSSTGEGQPQHF
>-|TRBV4-1|TRBJ1-2|15
CASSQVWSPLRGYTF
>TRBD1|TRBV7-2|TRBJ1-1|15
CASSSHGQVNTEAFF
>-|TRBV28|TRBJ1-4|15
CASSPSGSNHEKLFF
>TRBD2|TRBV28|TRBJ2-2|17
CASTGWFSGRGTGELFF
>TRBD1|TRBV6-1|TRBJ1-1|16
CASSERQGNVNTEAFF
>-|TRBV6-5|TRBJ1-1|14
CAIREGGPNTEAFF
>-|TRBV19|TRBJ2-7|13
CASSMAGAVVQYF
>-|TRBV5-1|TRBJ2-7|14
CASSLGDAYYEQYF
>-|TRBV30|TRBJ1-2|13
CAWSVAAGYGYTF
>TRBD1|TRBV11-2|TRBJ1-2|14
CASSLDRGGNGYTF
>-|TRBV4-2|TRBJ2-7|15
CASSQNPGTSYEQYF
>-|TRBV6-5|TRBJ2-7|13
CAVRTEATYEQYF
>TRBD1|TRBV19|TRBJ2-5|15
CASSIGGTEQETQYF
>-|TRBV30|TRBJ1-6|14
CAWSVSGLDSPLHF
>-|TRBV5-1|TRBJ1-3|15
CASSLAAADGNTIYF
>-|TRBV25-1|TRBJ2-3|12
CASSGGLNTQYF
>-|TRBV4-3|TRBJ2-1|13
CASSQTRVDEQFF
>-|TRBV19|TRBJ1-1|15
CASSIARRGHTEAFF
>-|TRBV18|TRBJ2-5|14
CASSPGLVFQTQYF
>-|TRBV19|TRBJ1-1|15
CASSKIDLPNTEAFF
>TRBD2|TRBV18|TRBJ2-1|15
CASSYNGLAGDEQFF
>-|TRBV20-1|TRBJ2-3|10
CSATTGAQYF
>TRBD2|TRBV7-9|TRBJ2-1|17
CASSLAPPAGGRNEQFF
>-|TRBV5-1|TRBJ1-5|14
CASSLDGYNQPQHF
>-|TRBV16|TRBJ2-7|14
CASSQKTDHYEQYF
>TRBD2|TRBV9|TRBJ2-1|16
CASSVIAGGLRNEQFF